Listed below are T cell receptor beta chains from one sample, sequenced in a study of shared clonotypes between healthy human individuals. Sequencing was performed with immunoSEQ multiplex PCR; in TCRdb, only in-frame clones are kept and a portion is missing. The repertoire holds around 2.3 million clones, with approximately 94% as singletons. The sample was naive CD4+ T cells sorted from blood. These receptors were taken from a man younger than 35 in good health. The conserved cysteine and the conserved F or W are not part of the CDR3 here. Size tells how often a clone was seen (once, few, many) or the class of an expanded clone, and some rows leave it out.

>TRBV6-6|-
ASSYSVPSYEQY
>TRBV6-5|once
ASSFTGTGFSPLH
>TRBV10-3|-
AISDLAGGSYNEQF
>TRBV18|-
ASSPLGQGHGYT
>TRBV5-1|-
ASSSQVGTNTEAF
>TRBV19|-
ASSEIRDRLRGYIDSPLH
>TRBV4-1|once
ASSQDVTAQETQY
>TRBV6-6|-
ASSPDKNYGYT
>TRBV9|-
ASSVGGEGLSSPLH
>TRBV11-2|-
ASSSRGTGELF
>TRBV5-4|-
ASSFGSMNYGYT
>TRBV15|-
ATSRDRAAGNTIY
>TRBV11-2|-
ASSPATNEKLF
>TRBV18|once
ASSPDRAWYEQY
>TRBV6-6|-
ASSSRTTGSGGYT
>TRBV6-5|-
ASRDMVHEQF
>TRBV11-2|-
ASSLPKFRDRWSEQY
>TRBV7-9|-
ASSSTKPPDRRSSYEQY
>TRBV18|once
ASSLNPGGGYTEAF
>TRBV6-1|-
ASTIRDVSSPLH
>TRBV10-3|-
AVTGGLGYGEAF
>TRBV6-1|-
ASSMDRISNYGYT